In its sample, the clone carrying this T cell receptor (beta chain) was seen many times. The antigen remains undetermined. Losses at the gene ends were 8 bases for V and 5 bases for J; bases not matched to a gene: 5. The CDR3 consists of 13 residues. CDR1 is LNHDA, CDR2 SQIVND, per germline (reference sequence). The data originate from a study of T cell repertoires in cytomegalovirus infection. TCRdb used MiXCR to reprocess the reads, holding one entry per CDR3 protein. The table shows about 210,000 distinct CDR3 sequences, with roughly 6.5% occurring only once. Findings and limits, study-wide: In two of eight donors, the top clonotype was HLA-C-restricted CMV-specific.

The receptor comes from a human donor in good health (CMV status not recorded). Some clones in this sample may be carry-over from other donors' samples. Sequencing input: PBMCs. The J gene is TRBJ1-4, the V gene TRBV19; TRBD1 aligns across 7 bases. The CDR3 nucleotides read TGTGCCAGTTCCGACAGGGTAAATGAAAAACTGTTTTTT. It yields the protein CASSDRVNEKLFF.